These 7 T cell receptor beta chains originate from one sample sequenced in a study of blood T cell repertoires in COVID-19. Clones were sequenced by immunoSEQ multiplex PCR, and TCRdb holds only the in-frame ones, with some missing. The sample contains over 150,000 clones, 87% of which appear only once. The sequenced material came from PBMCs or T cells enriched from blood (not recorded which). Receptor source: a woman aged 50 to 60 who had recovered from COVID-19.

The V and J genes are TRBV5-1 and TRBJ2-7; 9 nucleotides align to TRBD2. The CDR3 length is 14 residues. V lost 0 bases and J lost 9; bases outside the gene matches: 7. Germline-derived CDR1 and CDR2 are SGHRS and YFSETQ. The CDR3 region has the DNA TGCGCCAGCAGCTTGGTAGCGGGAGAAACGGTGCAGTACTTC. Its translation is CASSLVAGETVQYF.

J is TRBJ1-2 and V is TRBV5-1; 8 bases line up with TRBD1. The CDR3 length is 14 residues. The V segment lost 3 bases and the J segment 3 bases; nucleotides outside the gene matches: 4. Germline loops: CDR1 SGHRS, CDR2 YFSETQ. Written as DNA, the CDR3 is TGCGCCAGCAGCTGGACAGGGTCGGACTATGGCTACACCTTC. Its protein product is CASSWTGSDYGYTF.

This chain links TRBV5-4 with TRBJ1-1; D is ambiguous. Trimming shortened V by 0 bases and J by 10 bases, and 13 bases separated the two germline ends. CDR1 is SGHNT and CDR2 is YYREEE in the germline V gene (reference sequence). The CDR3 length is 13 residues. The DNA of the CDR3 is TGTGCCAGCAGCTTGGGGGAGAGTTATAGAGCTTTCTTT. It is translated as CASSLGESYRAFF.

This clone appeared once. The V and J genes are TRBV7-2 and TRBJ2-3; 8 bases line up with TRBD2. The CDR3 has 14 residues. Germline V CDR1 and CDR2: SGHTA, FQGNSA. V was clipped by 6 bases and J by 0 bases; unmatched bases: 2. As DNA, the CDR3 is TGTGCCAGCAGTCCTAGCGGGAGCACAGATACGCAGTATTTT. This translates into CASSPSGSTDTQYF. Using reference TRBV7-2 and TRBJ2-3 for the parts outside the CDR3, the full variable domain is GAGVSQSPSNKVTEKGKDVELRCDPISGHTALYWYRQSLGQGLEFLIYFQGNSAPDKSGLPSDRFSAERTGGSVSTLTIQRTQQEDSAVYLCASSPSGSTDTQYFGPGTRLTVL.

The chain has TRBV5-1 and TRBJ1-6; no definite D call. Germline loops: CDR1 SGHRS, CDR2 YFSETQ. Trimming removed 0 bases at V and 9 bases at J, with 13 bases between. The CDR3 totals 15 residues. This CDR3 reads CASSLEAGLVSPLHF. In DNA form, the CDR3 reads TGCGCCAGCAGCTTGGAAGCGGGGTTGGTTTCACCCCTCCACTTT.

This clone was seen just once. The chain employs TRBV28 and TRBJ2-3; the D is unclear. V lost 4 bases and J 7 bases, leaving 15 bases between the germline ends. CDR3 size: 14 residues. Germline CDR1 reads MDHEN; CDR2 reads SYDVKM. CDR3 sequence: CASSSRLSLYTQYF. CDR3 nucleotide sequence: TGTGCCAGCAGTTCCCGACTTAGCTTGTATACGCAGTATTTT.

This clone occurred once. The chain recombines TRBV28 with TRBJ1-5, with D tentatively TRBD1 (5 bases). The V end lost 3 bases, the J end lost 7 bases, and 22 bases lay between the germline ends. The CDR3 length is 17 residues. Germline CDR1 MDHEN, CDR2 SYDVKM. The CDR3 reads CASSFWGLREGNQPQHF. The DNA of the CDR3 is TGTGCCAGCAGTTTCTGGGGACTTCGGGAGGGGAACCAGCCCCAGCATTTT.